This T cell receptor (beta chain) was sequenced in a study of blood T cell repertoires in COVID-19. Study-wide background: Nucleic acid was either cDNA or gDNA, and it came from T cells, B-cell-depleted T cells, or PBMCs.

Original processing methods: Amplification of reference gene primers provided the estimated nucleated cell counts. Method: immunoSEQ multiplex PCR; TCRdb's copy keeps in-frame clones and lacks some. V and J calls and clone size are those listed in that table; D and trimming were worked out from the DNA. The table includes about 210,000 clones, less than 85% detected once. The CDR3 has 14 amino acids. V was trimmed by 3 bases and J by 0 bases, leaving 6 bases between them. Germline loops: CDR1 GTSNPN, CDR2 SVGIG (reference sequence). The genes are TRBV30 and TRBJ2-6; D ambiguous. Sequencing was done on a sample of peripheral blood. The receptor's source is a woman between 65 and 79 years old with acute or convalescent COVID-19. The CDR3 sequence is CAWRANSGANVLTF. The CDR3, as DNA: TGTGCCTGGAGGGCCAACTCTGGGGCCAACGTCCTGACTTTC.